This T cell receptor (beta chain) was identified in a study of cytomegalovirus exposure and HLA in healthy donors. The study's findings and limits: Later analysis associated a missense DCLRE1C variant with TCR beta V- and J-gene trimming.

The CDR3 extends over 16 amino acids. The germline V gene has CDR1 MNHNS and CDR2 SASEGT. Researchers ran the PCR with 60 Vbeta and 13 Jbeta primers. The method was immunoSEQ multiplex PCR; TCRdb's version includes in-frame clones alone and lacks a portion of them. Of 70,000 to 80,000 clones detected, roughly 78% appear once; the ten largest clones hold 1.9%. A word on this clone: Antigen: not known. A read error may produce the germline difference seen at one junction end.

The sample was PBMCs. The receptor's source is a man younger than 35 in good health and CMV-seronegative. The gene calls are TRBV6-1 and TRBJ2-1; 12 bases agree with TRBD2. The CDR3 sequence: CASREETSGSLGEQFF. DNA for the CDR3: TGTGCCAGCAGGGAAGAGACTAGCGGGAGTCTCGGCGAGCAGTTCTTC.